Listed here are 21 T cell receptor beta chains from one sample, sequenced in a study of TIL therapy for anti-PD-1-resistant metastatic lung cancer. Sequencing used immunoSEQ v3. The method was immunoSEQ multiplex PCR; TCRdb's version includes in-frame clones alone and lacks a portion of them. The repertoire holds 45,000 to 60,000 clones, with less than 85% as singletons. The time point: pre-treatment sample, taken before nivolumab and TIL therapy. Pleural nodules or supraclavicular lymph nodes made up most of the excised metastases sampled. The sample was tumor tissue, taken at baseline. The origin of the receptors is a person aged 25 to 79 with non-small cell lung cancer.

The J gene is TRBJ1-5, the V gene TRBV7-2; the D is unclear. The CDR3 is 14 residues long. The V and J ends lost 5 bases and 1 base respectively, with 9 bases between them. Germline V gene data show CDR1 as SGHTA and CDR2 as FQGNSA. CDR3 DNA: TGTGCCAGCAGCAAGTATGGAAGCAATCAGCCCCAGCATTTT. Its translation is CASSKYGSNQPQHF. Combining the CDR3 with reference TRBV7-2 and TRBJ1-5 gives the whole variable domain GAGVSQSPSNKVTEKGKDVELRCDPISGHTALYWYRQSLGQGLEFLIYFQGNSAPDKSGLPSDRFSAERTGGSVSTLTIQRTQQEDSAVYLCASSKYGSNQPQHFGDGTRLSIL.

This clone is labeled as medium-sized. This chain uses TRBV6-5 with TRBJ1-3; unclear D gene. The germline V and J ends were trimmed by 5 bases and 0 bases, with 8 bases remaining between them. The CDR3 is made up of 14 amino acids. Germline V lookup: CDR1 MNHEY, CDR2 SVGAGI. CDR3 in amino acids: CASSRRFSGNTIYF. The DNA for the CDR3 is TGTGCCAGCAGTCGACGGTTCTCTGGAAACACCATATATTTT.

V usage is TRBV18 and J usage is TRBJ2-1, with D possibly TRBD2 on 5 matching bases. The germline V gene has CDR1 KGHSH and CDR2 LQKENI. This CDR3 contains 15 residues. The V gene lost 2 bases and the J gene lost 6 bases, with 14 bases spanning the gap. CDR3 coding DNA: TGTGCCAGCTCACCAAGGACCCTAAGCGGCAATGAGCAGTTCTTC. It yields the protein CASSPRTLSGNEQFF. The full variable domain, completed using reference TRBV18 and TRBJ2-1, is NAGVMQNPRHLVRRRGQEARLRCSPMKGHSHVYWYRQLPEEGLKFMVYLQKENIIDESGMPKERFSAEFPKEGPSILRIQQVVRGDSAAYFCASSPRTLSGNEQFFGPGTRLTVL.

This clone was counted only a few times. CDR3 coding DNA: TGTGCCAGCTTCGGACTTGTCCCCTACGAGCAGTACTTC. Its translation is CASFGLVPYEQYF. The chain uses TRBV28 and TRBJ2-7; tentatively, D is TRBD2 (5 bases). CDR3 length: 13 amino acids. CDR1 is MDHEN and CDR2 is SYDVKM in the germline V gene. V was pared by 8 bases and J by 2 bases, with 13 bases between.

The chain joins TRBV7-9 to TRBJ1-1; tentative D call: TRBD1 (5 bases). Trimming left V 3 bases short and J 1 base short, with 12 bases between. The length of the CDR3 is 15 residues. CDR1 is SEHNR, CDR2 FQNEAQ, per germline (reference sequence). The CDR3 DNA sequence: TGTGCCAGCAGCTTGGGGGGAAGAGGGAACACTGAAGCTTTCTTT. This codes for CASSLGGRGNTEAFF.

V is TRBV11-2 and J is TRBJ1-2, with D perhaps TRBD1 (5 bases). Germline-derived CDR1 and CDR2 are SGHAT and FQNNGV. V lost 4 bases, J lost 1 base, and 19 bases lay in between. This CDR3 spans 17 amino acids. CDR3 DNA: TGTGCCAGCAGCTCCGCCGGAGGGGTCAAGTTTAACTATGGCTACACCTTC. Residues: CASSSAGGVKFNYGYTF.

This clone was counted once. The chain couples TRBV21-1 to TRBJ1-5; TRBD1 is taken as the D call from the table, unchecked against the DNA. TRBV21-1 represents a pseudogene. The CDR3 runs 15 residues. The DNA of the CDR3 is TGTGCCAGCAGCAACCGGGACAGCCTTAATCAGCCCCAGCATTTT. Translation: CASSNRDSLNQPQHF.

In this sample, this clone turned up a few times. The V and J genes are TRBV7-2 and TRBJ2-7; D gene unclear. The germline gives CDR1 SGHTA, CDR2 FQGNSA. V was clipped by 5 bases and J by 1 base, with 6 bases between them. The CDR3 is 12 residues long. The CDR3: CASSRPSYEQYF. DNA of the CDR3: TGTGCCAGCAGCAGACCTTCCTACGAGCAGTACTTC.

CDR3 nucleotide sequence: TGTGCCGGATCGCGGGGGAGGAGCGATAATGAAAAACTGTTTTTT. Amino acids: CAGSRGRSDNEKLFF. The chain recombines TRBV19 with TRBJ1-4, with D possibly TRBD1 on 5 matching bases. This CDR3 contains 15 residues. Trimming left V 11 bases short and J 4 bases short, with 20 bases between. From germline, CDR1 is LNHDA and CDR2 SQIVND (reference sequence).

The rearrangement uses TRBV6-6 and TRBJ1-1, with TRBD1 as a possible D gene (5 bases). The CDR3 length is 13 residues. The V and J ends lost 8 bases and 0 bases respectively, with 10 bases between them. Germline CDR1 and CDR2: MNHNY and SVGAGI (reference sequence). The CDR3 loop reads CASGPRVNTEAFF. Written as DNA, the CDR3 is TGTGCCAGCGGACCCAGGGTGAACACTGAAGCTTTCTTT.

CDR3 bases: TGCGCCAGCAGCCAACCACGCCGGGACTCCCGCTATGGCTACACCTTC. Its translation: CASSQPRRDSRYGYTF. The chain joins TRBV4-1 to TRBJ1-2; a possible D gene is TRBD1 (5 bases). Germline assignment: CDR1 MGHRA and CDR2 YSYEKL. There are 16 residues in the CDR3. Trimming stripped 2 bases from V and 4 bases from J, with 17 bases between.

The V call is TRBV6-1, the J call TRBJ2-7; D tentatively reads TRBD1 or TRBD2 (5 bases each). Trimming took 3 bases from V and 9 from J, leaving 12 bases between them. The CDR3 runs 12 residues. From germline, CDR1 is MNHNS and CDR2 SASEGT. CDR3 residues: CASSDWGRGQYF. The DNA for the CDR3 is TGTGCCAGCAGTGATTGGGGCCGGGGGCAGTACTTC.

The V and J genes are TRBV19 and TRBJ1-1; weak D call: TRBD1 (6 bases). The V gene's germline CDR1 is LNHDA and CDR2 SQIVND (reference sequence). The CDR3 sequence is 12 residues long. Trimming pared 8 bases from V and 11 bases from J, leaving 18 bases between. In DNA, the CDR3 is TGTGCCAGTCGGAACAGGGAAGATAGGGCTTTCTTT. Its translation: CASRNREDRAFF.

This clone was seen only once. The gene calls are TRBV6-1 and TRBJ2-7, with D possibly called TRBD1 or TRBD2 (5 bases each). The CDR3 spans 15 residues. V dropped 8 bases and J dropped 0 bases, with 17 bases sitting between them. Germline V lookup: CDR1 MNHNS, CDR2 SASEGT. The CDR3 DNA follows: TGTGCCAGCGGGCGATCCGGGACGGTCTCCTACGAGCAGTACTTC. It translates to CASGRSGTVSYEQYF.

A few counts support this clone. The V and J genes are TRBV9 and TRBJ2-7, with 10 bases aligning to TRBD1. Germline CDR1 SGDLS, CDR2 YYNGEE. Germline trimming cut 4 bases from V and 4 bases from J; bases unmatched to any gene: 8. The CDR3 is 15 residues long. CDR3: CASSLDRGPKYEQYF. CDR3 in DNA: TGTGCCAGCAGCCTTGACAGGGGGCCTAAGTACGAGCAGTACTTC.

The chain has TRBV30 and TRBJ2-7, with no clear D. Germline V gives CDR1 GTSNPN, CDR2 SVGIG (reference sequence). This CDR3 has 14 residues. V gave up 0 bases and J gave up 6 bases, with 15 bases separating them. The CDR3 reads CAWSVPPTAPEQYF. The CDR3 DNA sequence: TGTGCCTGGAGTGTACCCCCTACGGCCCCCGAGCAGTACTTC.

The V call is TRBV5-1, the J call TRBJ2-5; a weak D match, TRBD2 (6 bases). There are 15 residues in the CDR3. The germline CDR1 and CDR2 sequences are SGHRS and YFSETQ. V was trimmed by 4 bases and J by 0 bases, leaving 13 bases between them. The CDR3 DNA is TGCGCCAGCAGCCGGGGAGGCGGGAACCAAGAGACCCAGTACTTC. As protein: CASSRGGGNQETQYF.

The chain combines TRBV9 with TRBJ1-2; TRBD1 aligns across 7 bases. J lost 3 bases, V lost 0 bases, and 14 bases had no gene match. CDR3 length: 18 residues. CDR1 and CDR2 (germline): SGDLS, YYNGEE. CDR3 sequence: CASSVGGSGQPTYYGYTF. As DNA, the CDR3 is TGTGCCAGCAGCGTAGGAGGTTCGGGACAGCCTACATACTATGGCTACACCTTC.

This clone showed up just once. The J gene is TRBJ2-7, the V gene TRBV14; TRBD1 might be the D (5 bases). The CDR3 extends over 13 amino acids. CDR1 is SGHDN and CDR2 is FVKESK in the germline V gene. V lost 3 bases and J lost 3, with 9 bases in between. The CDR3 DNA is TGTGCCAGCAGCCACCAGGGCCACTACGAGCAGTACTTC. Protein sequence: CASSHQGHYEQYF.

The V gene is TRBV11-2, the J gene TRBJ2-5; D is uncertain. The J call may be faulty, since TRBJ2-7 better matches the DNA end. CDR1 and CDR2 (germline): SGHAT, FQNNGV. The CDR3 length is 13 residues. DNA of the CDR3: TGTGCCAGCAGCTTAGGCGTGTCCTACGAGCAGTACTTC. Translated: CASSLGVSYEQYF.

This sequence joins TRBV5-6 and TRBJ2-7; 8 bases line up with TRBD2. Germline V gene data show CDR1 as SGHDT and CDR2 as YYEEEE. The CDR3 has 15 residues. Unmatched junction bases numbered 6, after V lost 1 base and J lost 3 bases. CDR3 bases: TGTGCCAGCAGCTTGAGCGGGAGAACTTACTACGAGCAGTACTTC. It codes for CASSLSGRTYYEQYF. The complete variable domain, with remaining parts taken from reference TRBV5-6 and TRBJ2-7, reads DAGVTQSPTHLIKTRGQQVTLRCSPKSGHDTVSWYQQALGQGPQFIFQYYEEEERQRGNFPDRFSGHQFPNYSSELNVNALLLGDSALYLCASSLSGRTYYEQYFGPGTRLTVT.